Given below is one T cell receptor (beta chain) in context. Its antigen is not identified. Timing groups of about 4 and about 12 weeks for second doses were pooled. These data originate in a study of T cell responses to AZD1222 COVID-19 vaccine. Broader study findings: Clonal diversity may have been underestimated, and the donors were mostly white British, with more females than males.

Generated by immunoSEQ multiplex PCR, the TCRdb table keeps only in-frame clones and is missing some. The sample has 120,000 or so clones; around nine tenths are singletons. The sample here was peripheral blood, taken 28 days after the second AZD1222 dose. This TCR derives from an adult who received the AZD1222 COVID-19 vaccine.

CDR3 region: CASPGAGLLDEKLFF. The CDR3 DNA is TGTGCCAGCCCCGGCGCAGGGTTGCTTGATGAAAAACTGTTTTTT. V is TRBV18 and J is TRBJ1-4; tentative D call: TRBD1 (5 bases). V lost 8 bases, J lost 6 bases, and 19 bases lay in between. Per germline, CDR1 KGHSH and CDR2 LQKENI. The CDR3 extends over 15 amino acids.